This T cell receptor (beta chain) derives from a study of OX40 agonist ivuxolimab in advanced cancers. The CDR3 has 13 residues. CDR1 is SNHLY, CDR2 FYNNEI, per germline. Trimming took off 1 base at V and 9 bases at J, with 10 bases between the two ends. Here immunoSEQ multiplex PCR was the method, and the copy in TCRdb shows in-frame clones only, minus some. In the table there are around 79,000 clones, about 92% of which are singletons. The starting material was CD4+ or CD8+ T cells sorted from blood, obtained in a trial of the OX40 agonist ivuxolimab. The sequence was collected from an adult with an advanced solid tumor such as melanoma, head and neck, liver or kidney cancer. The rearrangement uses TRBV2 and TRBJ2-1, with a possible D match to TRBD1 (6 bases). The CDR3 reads CASSEDRVGEQFF. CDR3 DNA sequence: TGTGCCAGCAGTGAAGACAGGGTGGGTGAGCAGTTCTTC.